Given below is one T cell receptor beta chain in context. This CDR3 spans 14 amino acids. Trimming shortened V by 4 bases and J by 0 bases, and 9 bases separated the two germline ends. Germline assignment: CDR1 WSHSY and CDR2 SAAADI. Across under 25 US areas, participants ranged in age from about 18 to 100 years. Grouping used clinical history reported by participants in a survey and questionnaire. This sample is drawn from a study of blood T cell repertoires in COVID-19. Original analysis: Researchers report that nucleated cell counts were estimated from reference gene primer amplification. Only in-frame clones appear in the TCRdb table, and some are missing; sequencing was by immunoSEQ multiplex PCR. That table is the source of V, J and clone size, and D and trimming were worked out from the DNA. This sample has roughly 220,000 clones, with 86% found just once.

This rearrangement joins TRBV10-2 to TRBJ1-1; D remains unclear. The specimen sequenced was PBMCs or T cells enriched from blood (not recorded which). This receptor was taken from a woman in her forties with acute COVID-19. As DNA, the CDR3 is TGCGCCAGCAGTGTTCCGGGATTGAACACTGAAGCTTTCTTT. It codes for CASSVPGLNTEAFF.